This TCR beta chain was recovered during a study of cytomegalovirus exposure and HLA in healthy donors. Study-level findings and limits: Later on, analysis showed that most CMV-associated TCR beta chains appeared to be HLA-restricted. Compared with the approximately 700-donor mean, an Asian-associated ancestry cluster reportedly had fewer N-insertions, according to a later analysis. For most TCR sequences rarity was the rule, although some public TCRs occurred in many donors. Researchers reported in a later analysis that a missense DCLRE1C variant was tied to TCR beta V- and J-gene trimming.

The CDR3 contains 14 residues. In germline, CDR1 is SGHTA, CDR2 FQGNSA. Unmatched junction bases numbered 3, after V lost 1 base and J lost 5 bases. The table lists this clone with a few counts. Antigen unknown. A multiplex PCR was run with 60 Vbeta primers and 13 Jbeta primers. TCRdb's table, derived via immunoSEQ multiplex PCR, lists solely in-frame clones and lacks some. The sample comprises some 150,000 clones, around 78% of which are singletons, and approximately 1.4% rests with the top ten. The sequenced sample consisted of PBMCs. The TCR comes from a man in his forties in good health and CMV-seronegative. The chain employs TRBV7-2 and TRBJ2-5; 8 bases agree with TRBD2. The CDR3 here is CASSLGPGGETQYF. In nucleotides, the CDR3 is TGTGCCAGCAGCTTAGGCCCGGGGGGGGAGACCCAGTACTTC.